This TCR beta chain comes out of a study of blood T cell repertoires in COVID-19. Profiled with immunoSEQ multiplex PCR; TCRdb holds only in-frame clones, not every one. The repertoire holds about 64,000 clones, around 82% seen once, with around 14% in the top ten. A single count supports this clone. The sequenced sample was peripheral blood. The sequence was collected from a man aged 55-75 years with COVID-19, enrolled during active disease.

As DNA, the CDR3 is TGCGCCAGCAGCTTGCCCCCCGCCCAGGGGAATTCCGGGGAGCTGTTTTTT. Translated: CASSLPPAQGNSGELFF. V gene TRBV5-1 combines with J gene TRBJ2-2; TRBD1 might be the D (6 bases). Trimming took 1 base from V and 6 from J, leaving 19 bases between them. Germline CDR1 SGHRS, CDR2 YFSETQ. CDR3 length: 17 amino acids.